The 21 T cell receptor beta chains below were found in one sample sequenced in a study of T cell responses to AZD1222 COVID-19 vaccine. Measured with immunoSEQ multiplex PCR; TCRdb has only the in-frame clones, and not every one. In the table there are about 150,000 clones, approximately 85% of which are singletons. This sample comprised peripheral blood, obtained on day 0 of AZD1222 vaccination. The receptors come from an adult in good health.

V usage is TRBV3-1 (or the pseudogene TRBV3-2) and J usage is TRBJ2-1, with TRBD2 identical over 11 bases. V was pared by 2 bases and J by 5 bases, with 8 bases of the junction left unmatched. The CDR3 sequence is 17 residues long. Germline V CDR1 and CDR2: LGHDT, YNNKEL (reference sequence). The CDR3 loop reads CASSQLTGTSGHNEQFF. The CDR3 nucleotides are TGTGCCAGCAGCCAATTAACAGGGACTAGCGGCCACAATGAGCAGTTCTTC.

This clone has a single count. This chain connects TRBV16 to TRBJ2-6; 14 bases are a match to TRBD2. The CDR3 contains 19 residues. The V gene's germline CDR1 is KGHSY and CDR2 FQNENV. Losses at the gene ends were 3 bases for V and 3 bases for J; bases not matched to a gene: 7. The CDR3 coding sequence is TGTGCCAGCAGCCAGTCGGGACTAGCGGGAGTTCTTGGGGCCAACGTCCTGACTTTC. Translating it yields CASSQSGLAGVLGANVLTF.

The chain employs TRBV30 and TRBJ1-4; D not certain. This CDR3 has 18 residues. Germline CDR1 and CDR2: GTSNPN and SVGIG (reference sequence). V was clipped by 0 bases and J by 3 bases, with 20 bases between them. The CDR3 coding sequence is TGTGCCTGGAGTGTGGGTTTAGGGTTCGTCAAGGCTAATGAAAAACTGTTTTTT. Its translation: CAWSVGLGFVKANEKLFF.

V and J are TRBV6-5 and TRBJ2-7; D ambiguous. The CDR3 runs to 13 residues. Germline V gene lookup returns CDR1 MNHEY and CDR2 SVGAGI. The V end was cut by 5 bases, the J end by 0 bases, with 8 bases between. CDR3 protein: CASSNGISYEQYF. The CDR3 nucleotides read TGTGCCAGCAGTAATGGGATCTCCTACGAGCAGTACTTC.

Only a few counts were recorded for this clone. The chain joins TRBV5-1 to TRBJ2-2; no firm D call. This CDR3 has 15 residues. The V gene's germline CDR1 is SGHRS and CDR2 YFSETQ. The V and J ends lost 1 base and 2 bases respectively, with 9 bases between them. CDR3 in DNA: TGCGCCAGCAGCTTGTATGGGCAAAACACCGGGGAGCTGTTTTTT. It translates to CASSLYGQNTGELFF.

CDR3 residues: CASSALAGNYNEQFF. In DNA, the CDR3 is TGTGCCAGCAGTGCTCTAGCGGGCAACTACAATGAGCAGTTCTTC. The genes are TRBV6-4 and TRBJ2-1; 8 nucleotides agree with TRBD2. V lost 4 bases to trimming and J lost 3 bases; unmatched junction nucleotides: 5. Per the germline V gene, CDR1 is MRHNA and CDR2 is SNTAGT. CDR3 length equals 15 residues.

V is TRBV4-1 and J is TRBJ2-3; TRBD2 aligns across 8 bases. The CDR3 sequence is 16 residues long. Losses at the gene ends were 8 bases for V and 2 bases for J; bases not matched to a gene: 12. Looked up from germline, CDR1 is MGHRA and CDR2 is YSYEKL. The CDR3 nucleotides are TGCGCCAGCCGTCGGGGGGGCGGGGGAAACACAGATACGCAGTATTTT. Its translation: CASRRGGGGNTDTQYF.

CDR3 in amino acids: CASSLAPDYNEQFF. In DNA form, the CDR3 reads TGCGCCAGCAGCTTGGCGCCTGACTACAATGAGCAGTTCTTC. The V and J genes are TRBV5-1 and TRBJ2-1; D is unresolved. The CDR3 is 14 amino acids. Germline V CDR1 and CDR2: SGHRS, YFSETQ. V lost 0 bases to trimming and J lost 3 bases, with 7 bases between them. The full variable domain, completed using reference TRBV5-1 and TRBJ2-1, is KAGVTQTPRYLIKTRGQQVTLSCSPISGHRSVSWYQQTPGQGLQFLFEYFSETQRNKGNFPGRFSGRQFSNSRSEMNVSTLELGDSALYLCASSLAPDYNEQFFGPGTRLTVL.

The CDR3 loop is CASISPQYF. DNA for the CDR3: TGTGCCAGCATATCCCCCCAGTACTTC. The V and J genes are TRBV11-3 and TRBJ2-5; D gene ambiguous. The CDR3 covers 9 residues. Looked up from germline, CDR1 is SGHNT and CDR2 is YENEEA. Deletions cut 7 bases from V and 9 bases from J, with 6 bases between.

This rearrangement joins TRBV5-1 to TRBJ1-1; the D is unclear. Germline V CDR1 and CDR2: SGHRS, YFSETQ. Trimming removed 2 bases from V and 4 bases from J, with 9 bases in between. The CDR3 contains 13 residues. This CDR3 reads CASSLGLGTEAFF. The CDR3 DNA follows: TGCGCCAGCAGCTTAGGCTTGGGCACTGAAGCTTTCTTT.

The V call is TRBV6-5, the J call TRBJ1-2; a weak D match, TRBD1 (6 bases). The CDR3 contains 15 residues. Between the trimmed V and J ends, which lost 0 bases and 2 bases, there was a span of 10 bases. CDR1 is MNHEY and CDR2 is SVGAGI in the germline V gene. The CDR3 region has the DNA TGTGCCAGCAGTTACTCCTCTACAGGGAACTATGGCTACACCTTC. Protein sequence: CASSYSSTGNYGYTF.

J is TRBJ2-3 and V is TRBV5-1, with TRBD2 matching 11 bases. Germline loops: CDR1 SGHRS, CDR2 YFSETQ. CDR3 length equals 16 residues. V lost 1 base and J lost 5; bases outside the gene matches: 6. The CDR3, as DNA: TGCGCCAGCAGCTTGCCCCTAGCGGGGGGCATAGATACGCAGTATTTT. This translates into CASSLPLAGGIDTQYF. The variable domain in full, completed from reference TRBV5-1 and TRBJ2-3, reads KAGVTQTPRYLIKTRGQQVTLSCSPISGHRSVSWYQQTPGQGLQFLFEYFSETQRNKGNFPGRFSGRQFSNSRSEMNVSTLELGDSALYLCASSLPLAGGIDTQYFGPGTRLTVL.

The chain carries TRBV14 and TRBJ1-6, with no clear D. CDR1 is SGHDN, CDR2 FVKESK, per germline. CDR3 size: 12 residues. V lost 1 base, J lost 9 bases, and 4 bases lay in between. This CDR3 is CASSQVGSPLHF. In nucleotides, the CDR3 is TGTGCCAGCAGCCAAGTTGGTTCACCCCTCCACTTT.

The chain uses TRBV30 and TRBJ2-1; 12 bases fit TRBD2. Germline values: CDR1 GTSNPN, CDR2 SVGIG (reference sequence). The CDR3 runs 14 residues. DNA of the CDR3: TGTGCTTTCGATCCTAGCGGGGGGGTCAATGAGCAGTTCTTC. It translates to CAFDPSGGVNEQFF.

This clone was detected only once. CDR3 amino acids: CATRRGLAGGTDTQYF. The CDR3 nucleotides read TGTGCCACCCGGCGCGGATTAGCGGGGGGCACAGATACGCAGTATTTT. The V call is TRBV24-1, the J call TRBJ2-3; 9 nucleotides line up with TRBD2. Unmatched junction bases numbered 10, after V lost 9 bases and J lost 1 base. This CDR3 has 16 residues. CDR1 and CDR2 from the germline V gene are KGHDR and SFDVKD.

V and J are TRBV3-1 (or the pseudogene TRBV3-2) and TRBJ2-5, with D tentatively TRBD1 (6 bases). The germline V and J ends were trimmed by 2 bases and 2 bases, with 9 bases remaining between them. This CDR3 spans 14 amino acids. Germline lookup yields CDR1 LGHDT and CDR2 YNNKEL (reference sequence). CDR3 DNA: TGTGCCAGCAGCCAAATGGGGGCACAAGAGACCCAGTACTTC. Residues: CASSQMGAQETQYF.

V usage is TRBV10-1 and J usage is TRBJ1-1; D is perhaps TRBD1 (5 bases). The CDR3 is 13 residues long. The V end lost 10 bases, the J end lost 11 bases, and 23 bases lay between the germline ends. Looked up from germline, CDR1 is WNHNN and CDR2 is SYGVQD (reference sequence). The CDR3 region has the DNA TGCGCCACCCTAGGGGAGGGGCGATGGGGGGCTTTCTTT. Translating gives CATLGEGRWGAFF.

V gene TRBV27 combines with J gene TRBJ2-7, with 7 bases that match TRBD1. With 5 bases clipped from V and 0 bases from J, the junction kept 10 bases outside the gene matches. Germline assignment: CDR1 MNHEY and CDR2 SMNVEV (reference sequence). This CDR3 has 16 amino acids. CDR3 loop: CASSREPGQSSYEQYF. The DNA for the CDR3 is TGTGCCAGCAGTCGCGAACCGGGACAGAGCTCCTACGAGCAGTACTTC.

At least ten counts were recorded for this clone. In DNA, the CDR3 is TGTGCCAGCAGCCATGGACAGGCTGGAAACACCATATATTTT. Translating it yields CASSHGQAGNTIYF. The chain links TRBV3-1 (or the pseudogene TRBV3-2) to TRBJ1-3; 7 bases are a match to TRBD1. The CDR3 is 14 residues long. The trim removed 3 bases at V and 2 bases at J, leaving 1 base unmatched. CDR1 is LGHDT, CDR2 YNNKEL, per germline (reference sequence).

The chain combines TRBV24-1 with TRBJ1-2, with 12 bases aligning to TRBD1. Trimming at V came to 3 bases and at J to 6 bases, leaving 10 bases not matched to a gene. The germline V gene encodes CDR1 KGHDR and CDR2 SFDVKD. The CDR3 totals 17 residues. In nucleotides, the CDR3 is TGTGCCACCAGTGATAATCCCGGGACAGGGGGCTGGAATGGCTACACCTTC. Translated: CATSDNPGTGGWNGYTF.

The V gene is TRBV6-5, the J gene TRBJ1-4, with D possibly TRBD1 on 5 matching bases. Looked up from germline, CDR1 is MNHEY and CDR2 is SVGAGI. The CDR3 consists of 15 residues. V lost 8 bases and J lost 0, with 13 bases in between. CDR3 region: CASARDSSTNEKLFF. The CDR3 coding sequence is TGTGCCAGCGCACGCGACAGCTCAACTAATGAAAAACTGTTTTTT.